This TCR beta chain was observed in a study of T cell responses to AZD1222 COVID-19 vaccine. Broader study findings: Unmutated regions of variants are reportedly targeted by nearly half of spike-specific TCRs. It should be noted that donors were predominantly white British and more often female, and clonal diversity was possibly underestimated.

Repertoires were generated with immunoSEQ multiplex PCR, while TCRdb's copy carries only in-frame clones and drops some. In the table there are roughly 70,000 clones, 85% to 95% of which are singletons. Comments on this clone: Antigen unknown.

The CDR3 totals 15 residues. With V trimmed by 4 bases and J by 7 bases, 8 bases remained unmatched. Germline CDR1 SGHAT, CDR2 FQNNGV. This TCR derives from an adult who received the MenACWY meningococcal vaccine as a control. The specimen was peripheral blood, collected 28 days after the second dose of the MenACWY control vaccine. The V call is TRBV11-2, the J call TRBJ2-5; 11 positions agree with TRBD2. In DNA form, the CDR3 reads TGTGCCAGCAGCTCAATAGCGGGAGGGCAGGCGACCCAGTACTTC. Translation: CASSSIAGGQATQYF.